A selection of T cell receptor beta chains follows, all from one sample in a study of T cell clones after liver transplantation. Some clones are missing from TCRdb's copy, which holds only in-frame ones; the method was immunoSEQ multiplex PCR. This table has roughly 62,000 clones, around three quarters appearing once. The source was CD4+ T cells from blood, collected at the approximately 15-month timepoint. The receptors were sampled from a human patient who received a liver transplant. The graft donor may have contributed some T cells. The CDR3 runs from the conserved cysteine through the conserved F or W. The order of the fields is V gene, clone size, J gene, D gene, CDR3 DNA, CDR3 protein. A D gene is named only where the DNA matches it firmly. Clone size is shown for a subset of rows, as once, few, many or a class of expanded clone.

V: TRBV11-2
size: .
J: TRBJ2-1
D: TRBD1
DNA: TGTGCCAGCAGCCGGGACAGGAGCTCCTACAATGAGCAGTTCTTC
CDR3: CASSRDRSSYNEQFF

V: TRBV2
size: .
J: TRBJ2-3
D: .
DNA: TGTGCCACCTCTTCGGGGGCCCCCGTCGACTTGGATACGCAGTATTTT
CDR3: CATSSGAPVDLDTQYF

V: TRBV29-1
size: .
J: TRBJ1-2
D: .
DNA: TGCAGCGTTGGGATGGGGGGCCAGCATGGCTACACCTTC
CDR3: CSVGMGGQHGYTF

V: TRBV19
size: .
J: TRBJ2-4
D: .
DNA: TGTGCCAGTAGTACCAGGGGAGGGGTGAACATTCAGTACTTC
CDR3: CASSTRGGVNIQYF

V: TRBV10-3
size: .
J: TRBJ1-4
D: .
DNA: TGTGCCATCAGTGACCTCCTGTCTAATGAAAAACTGTTTTTT
CDR3: CAISDLLSNEKLFF

V: TRBV6-4
size: .
J: TRBJ2-2
D: .
DNA: TGTGCCAGCAGTGCGATCACCGGGGAGCTGTTTTTT
CDR3: CASSAITGELFF

V: TRBV27
size: .
J: TRBJ2-1
D: .
DNA: TGTGCCAGCAGTTTTCTGCCCCGTGCCTCCTACAATGAGCAGTTCTTC
CDR3: CASSFLPRASYNEQFF

V: TRBV7-2
size: .
J: TRBJ1-1
D: .
DNA: TGTGCCAGCAGCTTAGAGCAGGAGAACACTGAAGCTTTCTTT
CDR3: CASSLEQENTEAFF

V: TRBV4-2
size: .
J: TRBJ2-1
D: TRBD2
DNA: TGTGCCAGCAGCGAGGGACTACCCTCCTACAATGAGCAGTTCTTC
CDR3: CASSEGLPSYNEQFF

V: TRBV19
size: .
J: TRBJ2-1
D: TRBD2
DNA: TGTGCCAGTAGTGATAGCGGGACCTACTCCTACAATGAGCAGTTCTTC
CDR3: CASSDSGTYSYNEQFF

V: TRBV18
size: .
J: TRBJ1-3
D: .
DNA: TGTGCCAGCTCACCGGAGAGCCCCACAGGCTCTGGAAACACCATATATTTT
CDR3: CASSPESPTGSGNTIYF

V: TRBV11-2
size: .
J: TRBJ1-1
D: TRBD1
DNA: TGTGCCAGCAGCGAGGGACAGGGCAACACTGAAGCTTTCTTT
CDR3: CASSEGQGNTEAFF

V: TRBV7-2
size: .
J: TRBJ2-3
D: .
DNA: TGTGCCAGCAGCTTACGAGTGACCACAGATACGCAGTATTTT
CDR3: CASSLRVTTDTQYF

V: TRBV28
size: .
J: TRBJ1-1
D: .
DNA: TGTGCCAGCAGTCACCCCAACGACGAAGAAGCTTTCTTT
CDR3: CASSHPNDEEAFF

V: TRBV7-9
size: .
J: TRBJ2-5
D: .
DNA: TGTGCCAGCAGCTTAGCGGGAGCCCAAGAGACCCAGTACTTC
CDR3: CASSLAGAQETQYF

V: TRBV6-1
size: .
J: TRBJ1-2
D: .
DNA: TGTGCCAGCAGGACAGGCCGGGAGGCCGTCTATGGCTACACCTTC
CDR3: CASRTGREAVYGYTF

V: TRBV7-8
size: .
J: TRBJ2-5
D: .
DNA: TGTGCCAGCAGCCACCAGGTTATTGAACTCGAGGAGACCCGGTACTTC
CDR3: CASSHQVIELEETRYF

V: TRBV5-1
size: once
J: TRBJ2-7
D: .
DNA: TGCGCCAGCAGCCCCTCGGGGTTGGTTCACGAGCAGTACTTC
CDR3: CASSPSGLVHEQYF

V: TRBV7-2
size: .
J: TRBJ2-2
D: TRBD2
DNA: TGTGCCAGCAGTCGGAGCGGGGCGAACACCGGGGAGCTGTTTTTT
CDR3: CASSRSGANTGELFF

V: TRBV19
size: .
J: TRBJ1-5
D: .
DNA: TGTGCCAGTAGTACTTCCGGTCAGCCCCAGCATTTT
CDR3: CASSTSGQPQHF

V: TRBV28
size: .
J: TRBJ1-5
D: .
DNA: TGTGCCAGCAGGGGGGAATATAGCAATCAGCCCCAGCATTTT
CDR3: CASRGEYSNQPQHF

V: TRBV5-4
size: .
J: TRBJ1-1
D: .
DNA: TGTGCCAGCAGCTTGTTTTCCAGGGGCGCAGGCACTGAAGCTTTCTTT
CDR3: CASSLFSRGAGTEAFF

V: TRBV7-8
size: .
J: TRBJ2-1
D: .
DNA: TGTGCCAGCAGCTTAGGTGGGGGGGCAGGGTCCTACAATGAGCAGTTCTTC
CDR3: CASSLGGGAGSYNEQFF

V: TRBV7-2
size: .
J: TRBJ2-2
D: .
DNA: TGTGCCAGCAGCTTAGATCCAGGTCGGACCGGGGAGCTGTTTTTT
CDR3: CASSLDPGRTGELFF

V: TRBV4-2
size: .
J: TRBJ1-1
D: .
DNA: TGTGCCAGCAGTTACGGTGGGGAAAAAGCTTTCTTT
CDR3: CASSYGGEKAFF

V: TRBV2
size: .
J: TRBJ2-1
D: TRBD2
DNA: TGTGCCAGCAGTCCCCTAGCGGGGCGATACAATGAGCAGTTCTTC
CDR3: CASSPLAGRYNEQFF

V: TRBV29-1
size: .
J: TRBJ2-2
D: .
DNA: TGCAGCGTTGAAACCGGGCCCACCGGGGAGCTGTTTTTT
CDR3: CSVETGPTGELFF

V: TRBV13
size: few
J: TRBJ1-3
D: .
DNA: TGTGCCAGCAGCTTATCCCGGGACATCAGAGGTGGAAACACCATATATTTT
CDR3: CASSLSRDIRGGNTIYF

V: TRBV7-9
size: many
J: TRBJ2-5
D: TRBD2
DNA: TGTGCCAGCAGTTCCCGGACTAGCGGAGAGACCCAGTACTTC
CDR3: CASSSRTSGETQYF

V: TRBV28
size: .
J: TRBJ1-2
D: .
DNA: TGTGCCAGTTCCCCAGGCAGGGGAATGTATGGCTACACCTTC
CDR3: CASSPGRGMYGYTF

V: TRBV6-4
size: .
J: TRBJ2-1
D: .
DNA: TGTGCCACGTACAGGTTATTCTCCTACAATGAGCAGTTCTTC
CDR3: CATYRLFSYNEQFF

V: TRBV5-1
size: few
J: TRBJ2-3
D: TRBD1
DNA: TGCGCCAGCAGCCATGGGGACAGCAGGCCCACAGATACGCAGTATTTT
CDR3: CASSHGDSRPTDTQYF

V: TRBV6-6
size: .
J: TRBJ2-1
D: TRBD1
DNA: TGTGCCAGCAGTTACGGGACAGGTAGCGATGAGCAGTTCTTC
CDR3: CASSYGTGSDEQFF

V: TRBV4-2
size: .
J: TRBJ2-3
D: .
DNA: TGTGCCAGCAGCCAAGTGGGTGGGGAGGAGACGCAGTATTTT
CDR3: CASSQVGGEETQYF

V: TRBV29-1
size: .
J: TRBJ2-5
D: .
DNA: TGCAGCGTTCTAGGAGGACTTAGGGAGACCCAGTACTTC
CDR3: CSVLGGLRETQYF

V: TRBV28
size: .
J: TRBJ2-3
D: .
DNA: TGTGCCAGCAGTTTAGCCCCTCTACAGGGATACACAGATACGCAGTATTTT
CDR3: CASSLAPLQGYTDTQYF

V: TRBV29-1
size: .
J: TRBJ2-5
D: .
DNA: TGCAGCGTAGGGGAAGTGGAGACCCAGTACTTC
CDR3: CSVGEVETQYF

V: TRBV5-1
size: .
J: TRBJ2-3
D: .
DNA: TGCGCCAGCAGCTTTCAGGGGTTCACAGATACGCAGTATTTT
CDR3: CASSFQGFTDTQYF

V: TRBV5-1
size: .
J: TRBJ2-2
D: TRBD1
DNA: TGCGCCAGCAGCTTGGCAGGACAGGGCGGCGGGGAGCTGTTTTTT
CDR3: CASSLAGQGGGELFF

V: TRBV19
size: .
J: TRBJ1-1
D: TRBD1
DNA: TGTGCCAGTAGTTTGGACAGGGTGAACTCTGAAGCTTTCTTT
CDR3: CASSLDRVNSEAFF